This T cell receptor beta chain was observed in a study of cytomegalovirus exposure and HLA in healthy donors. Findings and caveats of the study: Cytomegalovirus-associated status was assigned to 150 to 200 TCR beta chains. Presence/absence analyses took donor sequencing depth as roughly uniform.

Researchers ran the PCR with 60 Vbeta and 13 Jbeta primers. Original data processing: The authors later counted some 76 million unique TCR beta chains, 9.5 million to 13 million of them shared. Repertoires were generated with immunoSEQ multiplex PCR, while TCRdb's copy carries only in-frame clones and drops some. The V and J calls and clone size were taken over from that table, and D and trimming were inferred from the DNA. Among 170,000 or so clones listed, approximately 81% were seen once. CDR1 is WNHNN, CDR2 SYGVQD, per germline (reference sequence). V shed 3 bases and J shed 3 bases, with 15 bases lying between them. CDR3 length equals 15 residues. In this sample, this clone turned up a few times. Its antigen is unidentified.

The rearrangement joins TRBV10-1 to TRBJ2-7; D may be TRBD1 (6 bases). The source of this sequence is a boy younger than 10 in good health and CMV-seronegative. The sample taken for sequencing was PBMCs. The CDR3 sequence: CASSEGPSGVYEQYF. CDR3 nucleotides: TGCGCCAGCAGTGAAGGCCCCTCAGGGGTCTACGAGCAGTACTTC.